This T cell receptor beta chain was sequenced for a study of vaccination and CD4 T cells after COVID-19. Germline V gene sequence: CDR1 MDHEN, CDR2 SYDVKM. V gave up 3 bases and J gave up 3 bases, with 6 bases separating them. This CDR3 is 12 amino acids long. TCRdb reprocessed the PCR reads via MiXCR and lists one record per CDR3 protein. This sample has approximately 20,000 distinct CDR3 sequences, with roughly 64% found just once. The receptor was derived from a human donor who had recovered from COVID-19. This specimen was CD4+ T cells from blood, taken before SARS-CoV-2 vaccination. This sequence joins TRBV28 and TRBJ2-7; a possible D gene is TRBD1 (5 bases). The CDR3 protein is CASSFDSYEQYF. The CDR3 DNA sequence: TGTGCCAGCAGTTTTGACAGCTACGAGCAGTACTTC.